This is a list of T cell receptor beta chains from one sample in a study of CD8 T cells in ankylosing spondylitis. In TCRdb, the 5' RACE reads were re-called with MiXCR into one record per CDR3 protein. Counted here are around 320,000 distinct CDR3 sequences, about a fifth occurring once; the ten biggest clones make up 3% to 4%. The sequenced sample was blood, either unsorted or a sorted T cell fraction (not recorded which). Receptors were obtained from a female donor with ankylosing spondylitis or in good health (not recorded which). CDR3s include the opening cysteine and the closing phenylalanine or tryptophan. A D gene is named only where the DNA matches it firmly. The size field is filled for only some rows; it gives once, few, many or a size class.

len: 12; abundance: few; v_gene: TRBV5-1; j_gene: TRBJ2-2; d_gene: -; CDR3nt: TGCGCCAGCAGCTTGAAAGGCGGGGAGCTGTTTTTT; CDR3aa: CASSLKGGELFF
len: 15; abundance: few; v_gene: TRBV20-1; j_gene: TRBJ1-5; d_gene: -; CDR3nt: TGCAGTGCTAGAGAAGGGTCGGGCGGAAATTTGCCCCAGCATTTT; CDR3aa: CSAREGSGGNLPQHF
len: 13; abundance: few; v_gene: TRBV20-1; j_gene: TRBJ2-7; d_gene: -; CDR3nt: TGCAGTGCTAGAGATCAGCACCCCTACGAGCAGTACTTC; CDR3aa: CSARDQHPYEQYF
len: 12; abundance: -; v_gene: TRBV7-2; j_gene: TRBJ2-7; d_gene: -; CDR3nt: TGTGCCAGCAGCTTACAGGTCTACGAGCAGTACTTC; CDR3aa: CASSLQVYEQYF
len: 13; abundance: -; v_gene: TRBV11-2; j_gene: TRBJ2-7; d_gene: -; CDR3nt: TGTGCCAGCAGCTTATGGCTCTCCTACGAGCAGTACTTC; CDR3aa: CASSLWLSYEQYF
len: 11; abundance: -; v_gene: TRBV28; j_gene: TRBJ2-4; d_gene: -; CDR3nt: TGTGCCAGCAGTTCCCGGACAGTGCAGTACTTC; CDR3aa: CASSSRTVQYF
len: 14; abundance: -; v_gene: TRBV9; j_gene: TRBJ1-1; d_gene: -; CDR3nt: TGTGCCAGCGGACTGGAGGGGCTGAACACTGAAGCTTTCTTT; CDR3aa: CASGLEGLNTEAFF
len: 14; abundance: few; v_gene: TRBV18; j_gene: TRBJ1-1; d_gene: -; CDR3nt: TGTGCCAGCTCACGCGAGGGGAAGAACACTGAAGCTTTCTTT; CDR3aa: CASSREGKNTEAFF
len: 12; abundance: many; v_gene: TRBV4-3; j_gene: TRBJ2-1; d_gene: -; CDR3nt: TGCGCCAGCAGCCAAGTCTACAATGAGCAGTTCTTC; CDR3aa: CASSQVYNEQFF
len: 14; abundance: few; v_gene: TRBV29-1; j_gene: TRBJ2-2; d_gene: TRBD1; CDR3nt: TGCAGCACCTCCGGGACAGCCGACACCGGGGAGCTGTTTTTT; CDR3aa: CSTSGTADTGELFF
len: 16; abundance: few; v_gene: TRBV6-5; j_gene: TRBJ1-2; d_gene: -; CDR3nt: TGTGCCAGCAGTTACTCGCAGCGGACAACTAACTATGGCTACACCTTC; CDR3aa: CASSYSQRTTNYGYTF
len: 14; abundance: few; v_gene: TRBV12-3/TRBV12-4; j_gene: TRBJ2-1; d_gene: -; CDR3nt: TGTGCCAGCACCCCAAGCGAGGGCTACAATGAGCAGTTCTTC; CDR3aa: CASTPSEGYNEQFF
len: 13; abundance: -; v_gene: TRBV28; j_gene: TRBJ1-5; d_gene: -; CDR3nt: TGTGCCAGCAGTATGACAGACAATCAGCCCCAGCATTTT; CDR3aa: CASSMTDNQPQHF
len: 12; abundance: -; v_gene: TRBV6-5; j_gene: TRBJ2-7; d_gene: -; CDR3nt: TGTGCCAGCGGGGGGACCTCCTACGAGCAGTACTTC; CDR3aa: CASGGTSYEQYF
len: 15; abundance: few; v_gene: TRBV7-9; j_gene: TRBJ2-7; d_gene: -; CDR3nt: TGTGCCAGCAGCCTCACTGGGACGGTGGGTGACGAGCAGTACTTC; CDR3aa: CASSLTGTVGDEQYF
len: 12; abundance: -; v_gene: TRBV20-1; j_gene: TRBJ2-3; d_gene: -; CDR3nt: TGCAGTGCGGTCAGGGGCACAGATACGCAGTATTTT; CDR3aa: CSAVRGTDTQYF
len: 16; abundance: -; v_gene: TRBV9; j_gene: TRBJ1-4; d_gene: -; CDR3nt: TGTGCCAGCAGCAGAGGGGGTGAGCGAGCTAATGAAAAACTGTTTTTT; CDR3aa: CASSRGGERANEKLFF
len: 18; abundance: many; v_gene: TRBV5-1; j_gene: TRBJ2-1; d_gene: TRBD2; CDR3nt: TGCGCCAGCAGCCAAGGACTAGCGGTCCCGAGCTCCTACAATGAGCAGTTCTTC; CDR3aa: CASSQGLAVPSSYNEQFF
len: 13; abundance: many; v_gene: TRBV7-9; j_gene: TRBJ2-7; d_gene: -; CDR3nt: TGTGCCAGCACTCCGGCACAGCCCTACGAGCAGTACTTC; CDR3aa: CASTPAQPYEQYF
len: 14; abundance: -; v_gene: TRBV20-1; j_gene: TRBJ2-1; d_gene: -; CDR3nt: TGCAGTGCTAGAGCTGCGCGTTACTACAATGAGCAGTTCTTC; CDR3aa: CSARAARYYNEQFF
len: 21; abundance: -; v_gene: TRBV4-1; j_gene: TRBJ2-7; d_gene: TRBD2; CDR3nt: TGCGCCAGCAGCCAAGCCGGTTGTATAGGACTAGCGGGAGCGGTGGGGTGCGAGCAGTACTTC; CDR3aa: CASSQAGCIGLAGAVGCEQYF
len: 15; abundance: -; v_gene: TRBV6-5; j_gene: TRBJ2-1; d_gene: -; CDR3nt: TGTGCCAGCAGTTACTCAGCGGGTGGAGATGATGAGCAGTTCTTC; CDR3aa: CASSYSAGGDDEQFF
len: 9; abundance: -; v_gene: TRBV2; j_gene: TRBJ2-1; d_gene: -; CDR3nt: TGTGCCAGCGGGGGGGAGCAGTTCTTC; CDR3aa: CASGGEQFF
len: 15; abundance: few; v_gene: TRBV6-1; j_gene: TRBJ2-7; d_gene: TRBD2; CDR3nt: TGTGCCGCCGGGACTAGCGGGAGGGGGCCCTACGAGCAGTACTTC; CDR3aa: CAAGTSGRGPYEQYF
len: 19; abundance: many; v_gene: TRBV27; j_gene: TRBJ2-3; d_gene: TRBD2; CDR3nt: TGTGCCAGCAGTCGTAGAATCGTTAGCGGGAGGTCGAGCACAGATACGCAGTATTTT; CDR3aa: CASSRRIVSGRSSTDTQYF
len: 15; abundance: -; v_gene: TRBV12-3/TRBV12-4; j_gene: TRBJ2-7; d_gene: TRBD1; CDR3nt: TGTGCCAGCAGCAAGACAGGGGGCATATCCTACGAGCAGTACTTC; CDR3aa: CASSKTGGISYEQYF
len: 12; abundance: many; v_gene: TRBV29-1; j_gene: TRBJ1-1; d_gene: TRBD1; CDR3nt: TGCAGCCTTGTGACAGGGCAAACTGAAGCTTTCTTT; CDR3aa: CSLVTGQTEAFF
len: 14; abundance: -; v_gene: TRBV29-1; j_gene: TRBJ2-7; d_gene: TRBD1; CDR3nt: TGCAGCGTCGCCGGGACAGCCCTCTCCTACGAGCAGTACTTC; CDR3aa: CSVAGTALSYEQYF
len: 15; abundance: -; v_gene: TRBV15; j_gene: TRBJ2-1; d_gene: TRBD1; CDR3nt: TGTGCCACCAGCAGAGATGGACAGGGGTATAATGAGCAGTTCTTC; CDR3aa: CATSRDGQGYNEQFF
len: 13; abundance: many; v_gene: TRBV7-9; j_gene: TRBJ1-3; d_gene: -; CDR3nt: TGTGCCAGCAGCCGGAACTCTGGAAACACCATATATTTT; CDR3aa: CASSRNSGNTIYF
len: 15; abundance: -; v_gene: TRBV20-1; j_gene: TRBJ2-7; d_gene: -; CDR3nt: TGCAGTGCTAGCTCGGGTCCCTTGGGTTCCTACGAGCAGTACTTC; CDR3aa: CSASSGPLGSYEQYF
len: 14; abundance: -; v_gene: TRBV19; j_gene: TRBJ2-7; d_gene: -; CDR3nt: TGTGCCAGTAGTTCGGGACATACCTACAACGAGCAGTACTTC; CDR3aa: CASSSGHTYNEQYF
len: 14; abundance: -; v_gene: TRBV7-2; j_gene: TRBJ1-6; d_gene: -; CDR3nt: TGTGCCAGCAGCCGACAGGCATCGGATTCACCCCTCCACTTT; CDR3aa: CASSRQASDSPLHF
len: 16; abundance: -; v_gene: TRBV20-1; j_gene: TRBJ1-5; d_gene: -; CDR3nt: TGCAGTGCTACTCCCGCGACGGGGCGGATAAATCAACCCCAGCATTTT; CDR3aa: CSATPATGRINQPQHF
len: 16; abundance: few; v_gene: TRBV20-1; j_gene: TRBJ1-5; d_gene: -; CDR3nt: TGCAGTGCTAGAGAAACGGGCAGGGGAGACAATCAGCCCCAGCATTTT; CDR3aa: CSARETGRGDNQPQHF
len: 14; abundance: -; v_gene: TRBV30; j_gene: TRBJ2-3; d_gene: -; CDR3nt: TGTGCCTGGAGTTTGGGAGATGGGGCAGATACGCAGTATTTT; CDR3aa: CAWSLGDGADTQYF
len: 14; abundance: few; v_gene: TRBV27; j_gene: TRBJ2-1; d_gene: -; CDR3nt: TGTGCCAGCAGCGGAACGGGGTGGTTAAATGAGCAGTTCTTC; CDR3aa: CASSGTGWLNEQFF
len: 17; abundance: many; v_gene: TRBV4-3; j_gene: TRBJ2-1; d_gene: TRBD2; CDR3nt: TGCGCCAGCAGCCCCCCTGGGGAGGGGAGGGCCATCAATGAGCAGTTCTTC; CDR3aa: CASSPPGEGRAINEQFF
len: 14; abundance: few; v_gene: TRBV6-5; j_gene: TRBJ1-2; d_gene: -; CDR3nt: TGTGCCAGCAGTTACGGGGTATGGGACTATGGCTACACCTTC; CDR3aa: CASSYGVWDYGYTF
len: 13; abundance: -; v_gene: TRBV20-1; j_gene: TRBJ2-2; d_gene: -; CDR3nt: TGCAGTGCTAGTAAGCGGAACACCGGGGAGCTGTTTTTT; CDR3aa: CSASKRNTGELFF